These T cell receptor beta chains were read from a single sample in a study of cytomegalovirus exposure and HLA in healthy donors. Produced via immunoSEQ multiplex PCR; TCRdb's table is partial and in-frame only. The data contain about 140,000 clones, roughly 65% of them singletons. The specimen was PBMCs. The receptor source for this set is a woman aged 25-40 years in good health and CMV-seronegative. The conserved cysteine and the conserved F or W are not part of the CDR3 here. Where a row states a size, it is once, few, many or the class of an expanded clone; other rows omit it.

abundance | v_gene | CDR3aa
. | TRBV7-2 | ASSFGNANTGELF
few | TRBV7-8 | ASSPFAVDYEQY
. | TRBV28 | ASSLFRGAHSNQPQH
once | TRBV7-8 | ASSSSGSAYEQY
. | TRBV28 | ASRRGTAHSYEQY
. | TRBV14 | ASSQDRGRDTQY
. | TRBV5-1 | ASSLGQVNRGYT
. | TRBV6-5 | ASSPGGSEKLF
. | TRBV7-2 | ASSRDIPYGYT
. | TRBV5-1 | ASSLETSGGTQY
. | TRBV2 | ASSDGRGFHGYT
. | TRBV11-2 | ASSSDREGTQY
few | TRBV6-1 | ASSEALTAGDTQY
. | TRBV11-2 | ASSFVSGRGGEQY
. | TRBV23-1 | ASSQSGTGEEKLF
few | TRBV28 | ASSSHWDRVSEQY
. | TRBV7-2 | ASSLATSRGNEQF
few | TRBV10-2 | ASSRTGDYEQY
. | TRBV28 | ASSPGTGLVGSYNEQF
. | TRBV7-2 | ASSPFLGADTQY
. | TRBV29-1 | SVEGGTGANEQF
few | TRBV7-2 | ASSLRTGGDLYGYT
. | TRBV28 | ASSLSGISYGSNQPQH
. | TRBV5-6 | ASSLGQGQF
. | TRBV7-9 | ASSLGGGGRAYEQY
. | TRBV7-2 | ASSLVSGSQRSYNSPLH
. | TRBV5-4 | ASSLGLAENNEQF
. | TRBV4-2 | ASSRNGGSSYNEQF
few | TRBV7-9 | ASSSTTPGLGEANVLT
. | TRBV9 | ASSPGLASETQY
. | TRBV5-1 | ASSEGTGDQPQH
few | TRBV10-1 | ASSESSGGTDTQY
. | TRBV5-1 | ASSLGLNTDTQY
. | TRBV28 | ASSGLAGDYEQY
. | TRBV28 | ASSFPMIAGGPSYNEQF
once | TRBV6-5 | ASSYSEVGGYT